This T cell receptor (beta chain) was captured in a study of blood T cell repertoires in COVID-19. Trimming took 3 bases from V and 1 from J; bases not matched to a gene: 5. The CDR3 has 15 residues. Germline V lookup: CDR1 MNHEY, CDR2 SMNVEV (reference sequence). Under the authors' procedure: Reference gene primer amplification in the assay estimated nucleated cell counts. Measured with immunoSEQ multiplex PCR; TCRdb has only the in-frame clones, and not every one. The DNA was the basis for D and trimming; V, J and clone size are from that table. The sample has about 210,000 clones; more than 80% are singletons. This clone was seen just once.

This sequence was found in a man between 25 and 39 years old who had recovered from COVID-19. The rearrangement joins TRBV27 to TRBJ1-2; 7 bases agree with TRBD1. Source material: PBMCs or T cells enriched from blood (not recorded which). In DNA, the CDR3 is TGTGCCAGCAGTTTGTTGGGACAGAGTAACTATGGCTACACCTTC. It specifies CASSLLGQSNYGYTF.